Each of the 27 T cell receptor beta chains below was sequenced from the same sample in a study of T cell repertoires in cytomegalovirus infection. TCRdb redid the calling of the reads with MiXCR, one entry per CDR3 protein. The profile shows some 600,000 distinct CDR3 sequences, more than 20% of them singletons. The sequencing input was CD8+ T cells from PBMCs. The receptors come from a human donor in good health (CMV status not recorded). Some clones in this sample may be carry-over from other donors' samples.

This clonotype was seen repeatedly, ten times or more. The rearrangement joins TRBV12-3 or TRBV12-4 to TRBJ2-5, with D possibly TRBD2 on 5 matching bases. The CDR3 runs to 15 residues. The germline V and J ends were trimmed by 0 bases and 3 bases, with 11 bases remaining between them. The CDR3 DNA follows: TGTGCCAGCAGTTTAGCGCTGGACTGGGAAGAGACCCAGTACTTC. This sequence encodes CASSLALDWEETQYF.

This chain's CDR3 is CASSSPPIGDGTDTQYF. The CDR3, as DNA: TGTGCCAGCAGCTCCCCCCCCATAGGTGATGGCACAGATACGCAGTATTTT. The chain recombines TRBV7-9 with TRBJ2-3; D is ambiguous. The CDR3 length is 17 residues. Trimming took off 4 bases at V and 1 base at J, with 18 bases between the two ends. The germline CDR1 and CDR2 sequences are SEHNR and FQNEAQ (reference sequence).

This clonotype was seen more than once but under ten times. This chain connects TRBV28 to TRBJ2-3, with D possibly matching TRBD1 (5 bases). The CDR3 loop spans 15 amino acids. Germline lookup yields CDR1 MDHEN and CDR2 SYDVKM. With 6 bases removed from V and 2 bases from J, the gap between germline ends came to 15 bases. CDR3 amino acids: CASRSPQAYTDTQYF. CDR3 DNA: TGTGCCAGCAGATCCCCACAGGCGTACACAGATACGCAGTATTTT.

This clonotype was found many times. V usage is TRBV7-2 and J usage is TRBJ2-7; D gene unclear. Trimming cost V 1 base and J 0 bases, with 7 bases left between them. Germline V CDR1 and CDR2: SGHTA, FQGNSA. The CDR3 runs to 14 residues. The CDR3 reads CASSLVPNSYEQYV. In DNA form, the CDR3 reads TGTGCCAGCAGCTTAGTCCCGAACTCCTACGAGCAGTACGTC.

The genes are TRBV19 and TRBJ2-3; 7 nucleotides agree with TRBD1. V lost 2 bases and J lost 2; bases outside the gene matches: 7. From germline, CDR1 is LNHDA and CDR2 SQIVND (reference sequence). This CDR3 has 16 amino acids. CDR3 nucleotides: TGTGCCAGTAGTATACCTAGGACAGGTAACACAGATACGCAGTATTTT. It yields the protein CASSIPRTGNTDTQYF.

This clonotype was found many times. The genes are TRBV20-1 and TRBJ2-2; 12 positions match TRBD1. CDR1 is DFQATT and CDR2 is SNEGSKA in the germline V gene (reference sequence). The CDR3 loop spans 17 amino acids. J gave up 7 bases and V 5 bases, and 14 bases lay outside the gene matches. The CDR3 spells CSAANRDRGLLGGELFF. CDR3 nucleotide sequence: TGCAGTGCTGCCAACCGGGACAGGGGGCTTCTAGGCGGGGAGCTGTTTTTT.

This clonotype turned up a few times. V and J are TRBV7-2 and TRBJ2-3; D call uncertain. The CDR3 covers 13 residues. The V gene's germline CDR1 is SGHTA and CDR2 FQGNSA. The ends were cut back, 3 bases at V and 5 bases at J, with 9 bases in the middle. The CDR3: CASSFYPIDTQYF. As DNA, the CDR3 is TGTGCCAGCAGCTTTTATCCAATAGATACGCAGTATTTT.

This clonotype was seen more than once but under ten times. DNA for the CDR3: TGTGCCAGCAAGGTGGGGGGCAATCAGCCCCAGCATTTT. Residues: CASKVGGNQPQHF. The chain is built from TRBV6-6 and TRBJ1-5; possible D gene TRBD1, 5 bases. Looked up from germline, CDR1 is MNHNY and CDR2 is SVGAGI (reference sequence). Trimming removed 7 bases at V and 2 bases at J, with 9 bases between. CDR3 length equals 13 residues.

The gene calls are TRBV29-1 and TRBJ1-6; 7 nucleotides line up with TRBD1. Trimming took 2 bases from V and 11 from J; bases not matched to a gene: 15. The CDR3 contains 16 residues. Looked up from germline, CDR1 is SQVTM and CDR2 is ANQGSEA. The CDR3 here is CSVERQGGVFRAPLHF. The CDR3 DNA sequence: TGCAGCGTTGAACGCCAGGGGGGGGTTTTTAGAGCACCCCTCCACTTT. The whole variable domain, remainder taken from reference TRBV29-1 and TRBJ1-6, is SAVISQKPSRDICQRGTSLTIQCQVDSQVTMMFWYRQQPGQSLTLIATANQGSEATYESGFVIDKFPISRPNLTFSTLTVSNMSPEDSSIYLCSVERQGGVFRAPLHFGNGTRLTVT.

The chain couples TRBV13 to TRBJ1-4; no reliable D call. The CDR3 spans 15 residues. Germline V CDR1 and CDR2: PRHDT, FYEKMQ (reference sequence). V gave up 5 bases and J gave up 0 bases, with 10 bases separating them. In DNA form, the CDR3 reads TGTGCCAGCAGCCCGGTTCAGACAACTAATGAAAAACTGTTTTTT. This sequence encodes CASSPVQTTNEKLFF.

A note on this clonotype: Being one base from a much bigger clone, this may be a read error. The rearrangement joins TRBV7-2 to TRBJ1-1; D may be TRBD1 (6 bases). Germline V CDR1 and CDR2: SGHTA, FQGNSA. The CDR3 covers 15 residues. V lost 5 bases and J 1 base, leaving 14 bases between the germline ends. The CDR3 reads CASSDRQVKNTEAFF. The CDR3, as DNA: TGTGCCAGCAGCGACCGACAGGTGAAGAACACTGAAGCTTTCTTT.

CDR3 DNA: TGCAGTGCTAGAGATCCGGAGGGATGGGGGTTGGGGGGCAATCAGCCCCAGCATTTT. It is translated as CSARDPEGWGLGGNQPQHF. The chain joins TRBV20-1 to TRBJ1-5; D is perhaps TRBD1 (5 bases). Deletions cut 0 bases from V and 2 bases from J, with 23 bases between. This CDR3 spans 19 amino acids. Germline CDR1 DFQATT, CDR2 SNEGSKA (reference sequence).

The CDR3 DNA reads as TGTGCCAGCAGCCGGGGAACTAGCGGGGAGAGCTCTGGGGCCAACGTCCTGACTTTC. This codes for CASSRGTSGESSGANVLTF. This sequence joins TRBV6-5 and TRBJ2-6; TRBD2 matches 10 bases. V shed 6 bases and J 0 bases; nucleotides not matched to a gene: 11. Germline values: CDR1 MNHEY, CDR2 SVGAGI. This CDR3 has 19 amino acids.

This clonotype was seen more than once but under ten times. The rearrangement joins TRBV6-5 to TRBJ2-5, with 9 bases aligning to TRBD2. The trim removed 6 bases at V and 3 bases at J, leaving 8 bases unmatched. The CDR3 runs to 15 residues. Germline CDR1 and CDR2: MNHEY and SVGAGI. CDR3 DNA: TGTGCCAGCAGGGTGGAGCGGGGGGCCAAAGAGACCCAGTACTTC. Its translation is CASRVERGAKETQYF.

This chain links TRBV11-1 with TRBJ2-7; no clear D gene. Germline CDR1 SGHAT, CDR2 FQDESV (reference sequence). V was clipped by 1 base and J by 2 bases, with 9 bases between them. The CDR3 consists of 14 residues. CDR3 nucleotide sequence: TGTGCCAGCAGCTTAGAAGACGGACCCTACGAGCAGTACTTC. This translates into CASSLEDGPYEQYF.

The rearrangement links TRBV20-1 to TRBJ1-1, with unresolved D. CDR3 length equals 12 residues. Germline CDR1 DFQATT, CDR2 SNEGSKA (reference sequence). Deletions cut 5 bases from V and 5 bases from J, with 12 bases between. The CDR3 region is CSAPDEGTEAFF. The DNA of the CDR3 is TGCAGTGCTCCGGACGAGGGAACTGAAGCTTTCTTT.

This clonotype appeared many times. The V call is TRBV7-9, the J call TRBJ2-2; 8 nucleotides agree with TRBD1. CDR3 length equals 16 residues. V lost 4 bases and J lost 2; bases outside the gene matches: 6. The germline V gene encodes CDR1 SEHNR and CDR2 FQNEAQ (reference sequence). CDR3 region: CASSSATGVNTGELFF. CDR3 DNA sequence: TGTGCCAGCAGCTCCGCGACAGGGGTAAACACCGGGGAGCTGTTTTTT.

This clonotype was recorded a few times. The genes are TRBV28 and TRBJ1-5, with 7 bases matching TRBD1. Germline V CDR1 and CDR2: MDHEN, SYDVKM. After removal of 5 bases from V and 2 bases from J, the junction contained 6 bases not matched to a gene. The CDR3 contains 15 residues. The CDR3 spells CASSLTGSGNQPQHF. CDR3 coding DNA: TGTGCCAGCAGTCTGACAGGGTCTGGCAATCAGCCCCAGCATTTT.

This clonotype turned up a few times. The chain combines TRBV13 with TRBJ2-1; TRBD1 might be the D (6 bases). CDR1 is PRHDT, CDR2 FYEKMQ, per germline (reference sequence). This CDR3 has 15 residues. V was clipped by 4 bases and J by 6 bases, with 16 bases between them. CDR3 nucleotide sequence: TGTGCCAGCAGCTCCTTCGACAGGTTGGGCAATGAGCAGTTCTTC. Residues: CASSSFDRLGNEQFF.

This clonotype was seen only a few times. In DNA form, the CDR3 reads TGCAGTGCTACGGAGTTGGGGAGCACTGAAGCTTTCTTT. Its translation: CSATELGSTEAFF. This chain joins TRBV20-1 and TRBJ1-1; D gene ambiguous. Germline CDR1 is DFQATT and CDR2 is SNEGSKA (reference sequence). V lost 4 bases and J lost 4, with 13 bases in between. This CDR3 has 13 residues.

The chain uses TRBV14 and TRBJ2-7; D remains unclear. CDR1 is SGHDN and CDR2 is FVKESK in the germline V gene. There are 13 residues in the CDR3. Deletions cut 0 bases from V and 7 bases from J, with 10 bases between. The CDR3 coding sequence is TGTGCCAGCAGCCAAGATCGGGTCGGAGAGCAGTACGTC. As protein: CASSQDRVGEQYV.

This clonotype was seen a few times. The chain combines TRBV7-9 with TRBJ1-6, with 9 bases identical to TRBD1. V gave up 4 bases and J gave up 7 bases; unmatched junction bases: 8. The V gene's germline CDR1 is SEHNR and CDR2 FQNEAQ (reference sequence). The CDR3 extends over 16 amino acids. The CDR3 region has the DNA TGTGCCAGCAGCTCCCCCTCCGGGACAGGGAATTCACCCCTCCACTTT. This encodes CASSSPSGTGNSPLHF.

This chain uses TRBV27 with TRBJ1-1, with 7 positions matching TRBD1. The CDR3 totals 15 residues. Losses at the gene ends were 2 bases for V and 3 bases for J; bases not matched to a gene: 6. Germline V lookup: CDR1 MNHEY, CDR2 SMNVEV (reference sequence). In DNA form, the CDR3 reads TGTGCCAGCAGTTTAGTAACAGGGGATGACACTGAAGCTTTCTTT. Its protein is CASSLVTGDDTEAFF.

This CDR3 is CASSLDSSGGARQYV. The CDR3 DNA sequence: TGTGCCAGCAGCTTAGACTCTAGCGGGGGGGCGAGACAGTACGTC. V usage is TRBV5-6 and J usage is TRBJ2-7; 12 bases align to TRBD2. Per germline, CDR1 SGHDT and CDR2 YYEEEE. With 2 bases clipped from V and 10 bases from J, the junction kept 10 bases outside the gene matches. The CDR3 sequence is 15 residues long.

J is TRBJ2-7 and V is TRBV7-8, with TRBD1 matching over 9 bases. V gave up 5 bases and J gave up 2 bases; unmatched junction bases: 10. CDR3 length: 16 amino acids. Looked up from germline, CDR1 is SGHVS and CDR2 is FQNEAQ. The chain's CDR3 is CASSAARDRVTYEQYV. The CDR3 DNA is TGTGCCAGCAGCGCCGCCCGGGACAGGGTTACCTACGAGCAGTACGTC.

This clonotype was recorded at least ten times. The genes are TRBV7-2 and TRBJ1-2; tentative D call: TRBD1 (5 bases). Trimming stripped 7 bases from V and 7 bases from J, with 19 bases between. Germline V gene data show CDR1 as SGHTA and CDR2 as FQGNSA. The CDR3 length is 14 residues. Written as DNA, the CDR3 is TGTGCCAGCACGCGCGCCGGGGGAGGCCGTGGCTACACCTTC. Translation gives CASTRAGGGRGYTF.

This clonotype has more than one count but fewer than ten. The V gene is TRBV29-1, the J gene TRBJ1-2; 10 positions match TRBD1. The CDR3 runs 15 residues. Germline values: CDR1 SQVTM, CDR2 ANQGSEA. V lost 3 bases, J lost 5 bases, and 9 bases stayed unmatched. DNA of the CDR3: TGCAGCGTTGAGTACGTGGGACAGGGGAATTATGGCTACACCTTC. This encodes CSVEYVGQGNYGYTF.